The text below deals with one TCR beta chain. Its antigen is as yet unknown. This entry comes from a study of identical twins. Study-wide results and limits: Invariant populations such as MAIT and iNKT cells could partly muddle zero-insertion analyses.

The CDR3 spans 19 residues. V lost 5 bases and J lost 2; bases outside the gene matches: 20. Germline V CDR1 and CDR2: SQVTM, ANQGSEA. Each CDR3 protein is one row after TCRdb ran MiXCR on the 5' RACE reads. This sample has about 1.7 million distinct CDR3 sequences, with around a third found just once. The TCR comes from a newborn girl in good health. The chain uses TRBV29-1 and TRBJ2-3, with TRBD2 identical over 9 bases. Sequenced sample: cord blood. CDR3 region: CSVFPTASGVTQFTDTQYF. CDR3 DNA: TGCAGCGTTTTCCCCACAGCTAGCGGGGTGACTCAATTCACAGATACGCAGTATTTT.